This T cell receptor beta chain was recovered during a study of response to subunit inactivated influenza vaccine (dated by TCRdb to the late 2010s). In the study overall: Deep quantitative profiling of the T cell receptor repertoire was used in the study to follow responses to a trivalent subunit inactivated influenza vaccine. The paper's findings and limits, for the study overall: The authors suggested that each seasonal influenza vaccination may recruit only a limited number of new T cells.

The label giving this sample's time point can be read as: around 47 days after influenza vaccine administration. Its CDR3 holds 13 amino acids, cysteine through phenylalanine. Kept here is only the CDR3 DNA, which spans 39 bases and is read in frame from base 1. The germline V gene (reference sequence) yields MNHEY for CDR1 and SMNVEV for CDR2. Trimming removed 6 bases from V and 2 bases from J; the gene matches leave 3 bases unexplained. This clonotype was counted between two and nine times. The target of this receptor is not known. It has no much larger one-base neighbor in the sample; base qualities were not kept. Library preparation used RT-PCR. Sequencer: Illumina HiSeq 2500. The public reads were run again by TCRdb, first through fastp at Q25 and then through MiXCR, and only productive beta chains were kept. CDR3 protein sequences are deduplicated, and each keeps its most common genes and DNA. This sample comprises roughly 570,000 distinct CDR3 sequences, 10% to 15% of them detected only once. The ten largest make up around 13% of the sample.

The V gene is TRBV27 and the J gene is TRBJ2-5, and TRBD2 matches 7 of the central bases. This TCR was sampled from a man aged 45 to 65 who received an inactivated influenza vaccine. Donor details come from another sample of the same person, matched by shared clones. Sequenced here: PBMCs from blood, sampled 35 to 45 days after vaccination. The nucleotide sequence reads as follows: TGTGCCAGCAGCCAGCGGGAACAAGAGACCCAGTACTTC. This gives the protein CASSQREQETQYF.